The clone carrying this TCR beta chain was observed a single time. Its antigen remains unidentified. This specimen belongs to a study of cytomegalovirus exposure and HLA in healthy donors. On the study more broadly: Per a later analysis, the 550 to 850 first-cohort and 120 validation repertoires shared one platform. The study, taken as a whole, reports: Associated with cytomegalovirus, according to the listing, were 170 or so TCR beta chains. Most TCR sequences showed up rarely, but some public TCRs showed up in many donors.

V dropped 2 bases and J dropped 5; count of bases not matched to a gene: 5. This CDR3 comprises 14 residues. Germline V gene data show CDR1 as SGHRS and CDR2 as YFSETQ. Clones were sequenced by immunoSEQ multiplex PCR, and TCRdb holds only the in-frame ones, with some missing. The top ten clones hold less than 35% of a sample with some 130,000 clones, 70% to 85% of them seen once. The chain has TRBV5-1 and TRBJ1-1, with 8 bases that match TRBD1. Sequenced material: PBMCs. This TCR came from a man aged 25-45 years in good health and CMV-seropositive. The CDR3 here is CASSLWTGNTEAFF. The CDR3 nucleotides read TGCGCCAGCAGCTTATGGACAGGGAATACTGAAGCTTTCTTT.